Each of the 27 T cell receptor beta chains below was sequenced from the same sample in a study of cytomegalovirus exposure and HLA in healthy donors. PCR used 60 Vbeta primers and 13 Jbeta primers. Assay: immunoSEQ multiplex PCR; the TCRdb copy retains only in-frame clones and omits some. The sample lists around 150,000 clones; approximately 80% were seen once. Specimen: PBMCs. Receptors were obtained from a woman in her 50s in good health and CMV-seronegative.

The chain joins TRBV7-2 to TRBJ2-7; 7 positions match TRBD2. Germline trimming cut 5 bases from V and 6 bases from J; bases unmatched to any gene: 7. Germline CDR1 and CDR2: SGHTA and FQGNSA. The CDR3 consists of 13 residues. The DNA of the CDR3 is TGTGCCAGCAGCCTCCTGGGCGGGGGCGAGCAGTACTTC. Protein product: CASSLLGGGEQYF.

The genes are TRBV15 and TRBJ1-5; tentative D call: TRBD1 (5 bases). V dropped 5 bases and J dropped 2 bases, with 13 bases sitting between them. This CDR3 is built from 15 residues. Germline V gene data show CDR1 as LNHNV and CDR2 as YYDKDF (reference sequence). The CDR3 nucleotides read TGTGCCACCAGCGTTGGGCGGGGGGGCAATCAGCCCCAGCATTTT. Translating it yields CATSVGRGGNQPQHF.

The V call is TRBV7-2, the J call TRBJ2-2, with D maybe TRBD2 (5 bases). The CDR3 length is 15 residues. CDR1 is SGHTA, CDR2 FQGNSA, per germline. V dropped 5 bases and J dropped 7 bases, with 17 bases sitting between them. This CDR3 is CASSLGLLGGGELFF. In nucleotides, the CDR3 is TGTGCCAGCAGCCTCGGACTCCTCGGAGGCGGGGAGCTGTTTTTT.

V and J are TRBV18 and TRBJ1-1; tentatively, D is TRBD1 (6 bases). The CDR3 extends over 12 amino acids. V was shortened by 3 bases and J by 5 bases, with 7 bases between the two germline ends. Germline CDR1 reads KGHSH; CDR2 reads LQKENI. CDR3 DNA sequence: TGTGCCAGCTCACCCACAGGGACTGAAGCTTTCTTT. Its translation is CASSPTGTEAFF.

The chain links TRBV29-1 to TRBJ2-2; the match to TRBD2 covers 9 bases. V dropped 7 bases and J dropped 5; count of bases not matched to a gene: 5. This CDR3 contains 13 residues. Looked up from germline, CDR1 is SQVTM and CDR2 is ANQGSEA. CDR3 sequence: CSGWTSETGELFF. The CDR3 region has the DNA TGCAGCGGCTGGACTAGCGAAACCGGGGAGCTGTTTTTT.

V and J are TRBV7-2 and TRBJ1-2; the match to TRBD1 covers 7 bases. Losses at the gene ends were 3 bases for V and 6 bases for J; bases not matched to a gene: 4. This CDR3 is 13 amino acids long. CDR1 and CDR2 (germline): SGHTA, FQGNSA. The CDR3 nucleotides read TGTGCCAGCAGCTTTCAGGGGGTAGATGGCTACACCTTC. Translation: CASSFQGVDGYTF.

The chain carries TRBV27 and TRBJ1-5, with D possibly being TRBD1 (6 bases). Trimming removed 3 bases at V and 1 base at J, with 7 bases between. The CDR3 has 14 amino acids. The germline CDR1 and CDR2 sequences are MNHEY and SMNVEV (reference sequence). CDR3 nucleotides: TGTGCCAGCAGTTTCACAGGGAGCAATCAGCCCCAGCATTTT. Amino acid sequence: CASSFTGSNQPQHF.

CDR3 loop: CSAGMGGYEQYF. CDR3 coding DNA: TGCAGCGCAGGGATGGGAGGGTACGAGCAGTACTTC. V usage is TRBV29-1 and J usage is TRBJ2-7, with 7 bases identical to TRBD2. The V gene's germline CDR1 is SQVTM and CDR2 ANQGSEA. The V segment lost 7 bases and the J segment 4 bases; nucleotides outside the gene matches: 7. The CDR3 sequence is 12 residues long.

The chain has TRBV7-9 and TRBJ2-1; D possibly corresponds to TRBD2 (6 bases). Germline lookup yields CDR1 SEHNR and CDR2 FQNEAQ (reference sequence). V was clipped by 2 bases and J by 9 bases, with 14 bases between them. This CDR3 region has 14 residues. The CDR3 nucleotides are TGTGCCAGCAGCTTAAAGGGACTTATGGGTGAGCAGTTCTTC. It translates to CASSLKGLMGEQFF.

The chain links TRBV7-2 to TRBJ2-7, with a tentative D call TRBD2 (5 bases). Deletions cut 3 bases from V and 2 bases from J, with 14 bases between. Per germline, CDR1 SGHTA and CDR2 FQGNSA. The CDR3 consists of 15 residues. CDR3 sequence reads: CASSFGVLGTYEQYF. The CDR3 DNA sequence: TGTGCCAGCAGCTTCGGGGTCCTTGGAACCTACGAGCAGTACTTC.

This chain connects TRBV14 to TRBJ2-7; D is perhaps TRBD2 (7 bases). Trimming left V 5 bases short and J 9 bases short, with 14 bases between. The CDR3 length is 12 residues. The V gene's germline CDR1 is SGHDN and CDR2 FVKESK. CDR3 sequence reads: CASSVGGAGQYF. The CDR3 coding sequence is TGTGCCAGCAGCGTTGGGGGGGCCGGGCAGTACTTC. The variable domain in full, completed from reference TRBV14 and TRBJ2-7, reads EAGVTQFPSHSVIEKGQTVTLRCDPISGHDNLYWYRRVMGKEIKFLLHFVKESKQDESGMPNNRFLAERTGGTYSTLKVQPAELEDSGVYFCASSVGGAGQYFGPGTRLTVT.

CDR3 sequence (DNA): TGTGCCAGCAGTGAAAGGACTAGCGGGGGTTCGATGGATACGCAGTATTTT. Protein: CASSERTSGGSMDTQYF. The chain links TRBV6-1 to TRBJ2-3, with 13 bases lining up with TRBD2. The germline gives CDR1 MNHNS, CDR2 SASEGT. This CDR3 has 17 amino acids. V lost 2 bases, J lost 6 bases, and 8 bases stayed unmatched.

The table lists this clone with a few counts. V is TRBV19 and J is TRBJ2-6; no clear D. Trimming removed 5 bases at V and 0 bases at J, with 5 bases between. The CDR3 consists of 14 residues. CDR1 LNHDA and CDR2 SQIVND come from the germline V gene (reference sequence). CDR3 sequence reads: CASSQVSGANVLTF. The CDR3 bases are TGTGCCAGTAGTCAGGTCTCTGGGGCCAACGTCCTGACTTTC.

The chain employs TRBV11-2 and TRBJ2-7; TRBD1 might be the D (6 bases). Trimming cost V 2 bases and J 2 bases, with 13 bases left between them. This CDR3 is built from 15 residues. Germline V gives CDR1 SGHAT, CDR2 FQNNGV. The CDR3 region is CASSLFSQGPYEQYF. CDR3 in DNA: TGTGCCAGCAGCTTATTTTCTCAGGGGCCCTACGAGCAGTACTTC. The whole variable domain, remainder taken from reference TRBV11-2 and TRBJ2-7, is EAGVAQSPRYKIIEKRQSVAFWCNPISGHATLYWYQQILGQGPKLLIQFQNNGVVDDSQLPKDRFSAERLKGVDSTLKIQPAKLEDSAVYLCASSLFSQGPYEQYFGPGTRLTVT.

The chain employs TRBV2 and TRBJ2-5; 7 nucleotides match TRBD1. V gave up 7 bases and J gave up 2 bases; unmatched junction bases: 1. The CDR3 runs 12 residues. CDR1 and CDR2 (germline): SNHLY, FYNNEI. CDR3 loop: CASTDRQETQYF. The CDR3 DNA reads TGTGCCAGCACGGACAGGCAAGAGACCCAGTACTTC.

The V gene is TRBV14, the J gene TRBJ1-1; D unresolved. Germline CDR1 reads SGHDN; CDR2 reads FVKESK. Trimming pared 4 bases from V and 0 bases from J, leaving 12 bases between. The CDR3 sequence is 15 residues long. CDR3: CASSLTDYMNTEAFF. DNA of the CDR3: TGTGCCAGCAGCCTGACGGACTACATGAACACTGAAGCTTTCTTT.

The V gene is TRBV6-5, the J gene TRBJ1-3; unclear D gene. Germline CDR1 reads MNHEY; CDR2 reads SVGAGI. The CDR3 has 14 residues. The V end lost 7 bases, the J end lost 1 base, and 11 bases lay between the germline ends. The CDR3 DNA reads as TGTGCCAGCACGGGCGGAGGATCTGGAAACACCATATATTTT. Protein product: CASTGGGSGNTIYF.

V and J are TRBV5-1 and TRBJ2-7, with TRBD1 matching over 10 bases. The CDR3 sequence is 15 residues long. Looked up from germline, CDR1 is SGHRS and CDR2 is YFSETQ. V shed 5 bases, J shed 5 bases, and the junction held 10 bases outside the gene matches. The CDR3: CASSLAGTGVNEQYF. The CDR3 DNA reads as TGCGCCAGCAGTCTGGCTGGGACAGGGGTCAACGAGCAGTACTTC.

The J gene is TRBJ2-5, the V gene TRBV7-2; D is possibly TRBD2 (5 bases). CDR1 is SGHTA and CDR2 is FQGNSA in the germline V gene. The V end was cut by 8 bases, the J end by 5 bases, with 18 bases between. CDR3 size: 14 residues. In DNA form, the CDR3 reads TGTGCCAGCTCCGGGAAAACCGGATGGGAGACCCAGTACTTC. It specifies CASSGKTGWETQYF.

The V call is TRBV9, the J call TRBJ2-7; 7 positions agree with TRBD1. The CDR3 consists of 13 residues. Unmatched junction bases numbered 0, after V lost 0 bases and J lost 3 bases. Germline V CDR1 and CDR2: SGDLS, YYNGEE. The CDR3 spells CASSVDRGYEQYF. CDR3 coding DNA: TGTGCCAGCAGCGTAGACAGGGGCTACGAGCAGTACTTC. Full variable domain (missing parts from reference TRBV9 and TRBJ2-7): DSGVTQTPKHLITATGQRVTLRCSPRSGDLSVYWYQQSLDQGLQFLIQYYNGEERAKGNILERFSAQQFPDLHSELNLSSLELGDSALYFCASSVDRGYEQYFGPGTRLTVT.

V gene TRBV7-2 combines with J gene TRBJ1-6; 7 nucleotides align to TRBD1. The J segment lost 8 bases and the V segment lost 5 bases, leaving 9 bases of the junction unmatched. CDR1 SGHTA and CDR2 FQGNSA come from the germline V gene. The CDR3 runs 15 residues. The CDR3 nucleotides are TGTGCCAGCAGCCTACAGGGGAGCGTGGATTCACCCCTCCACTTT. The encoded protein is CASSLQGSVDSPLHF.

The chain combines TRBV5-5 with TRBJ2-7, with 7 bases aligning to TRBD2. Germline-derived CDR1 and CDR2 are SGHKS and YYEKEE (reference sequence). Trimming cost V 1 base and J 6 bases; bases outside gene matches: 10. The CDR3 is 15 amino acids. The CDR3 loop reads CASSLPSGVVSEQYF. CDR3 bases: TGTGCCAGCAGCTTGCCCAGCGGGGTGGTTAGCGAGCAGTACTTC.

The chain carries TRBV7-2 and TRBJ2-1, with 10 bases identical to TRBD2. Per the germline V gene, CDR1 is SGHTA and CDR2 is FQGNSA. This CDR3 region has 16 residues. V lost 2 bases and J lost 9; bases outside the gene matches: 10. The CDR3 nucleotides read TGTGCCAGCAGCTTAAATGGTTTGCTAGCGGGAGCTGAGCAGTTCTTC. It translates to CASSLNGLLAGAEQFF.

CDR3 amino acids: CAWSAMTGSSYNSPLHF. The CDR3 nucleotides are TGTGCCTGGAGTGCCATGACAGGGAGCTCCTATAATTCACCCCTCCACTTT. The chain is built from TRBV30 and TRBJ1-6, with 7 bases aligning to TRBD1. Germline trimming cut 1 base from V and 0 bases from J; bases unmatched to any gene: 6. Germline values: CDR1 GTSNPN, CDR2 SVGIG (reference sequence). The CDR3 is 17 residues long.

The rearrangement joins TRBV6-6 to TRBJ2-3; D gene unclear. V was clipped by 3 bases and J by 1 base, with 8 bases between them. The germline V gene has CDR1 MNHNY and CDR2 SVGAGI (reference sequence). The CDR3 is 14 residues long. CDR3 residues: CASSYATRTDTQYF. CDR3 nucleotide sequence: TGTGCCAGCAGTTATGCGACACGCACAGATACGCAGTATTTT.

V gene TRBV7-8 combines with J gene TRBJ1-4, with D possibly TRBD1 on 6 matching bases. The CDR3 has 12 residues. V lost 2 bases, J lost 13 bases, and 11 bases lay in between. The germline gives CDR1 SGHVS, CDR2 FQNEAQ. The chain's CDR3 is CASSLIQGGLFF. The CDR3 region has the DNA TGTGCCAGCAGCTTAATACAGGGCGGACTGTTTTTT.

The chain links TRBV7-7 to TRBJ2-5, with D possibly TRBD1 on 6 matching bases. Trimming took 4 bases from V and 3 from J, leaving 9 bases between them. Germline V gene lookup returns CDR1 SSHAT and CDR2 FNYEAQ (reference sequence). CDR3 size: 13 residues. CDR3 bases: TGTGCCAGCAGCTGGACAGTGGAAGAGACCCAGTACTTC. It codes for CASSWTVEETQYF.